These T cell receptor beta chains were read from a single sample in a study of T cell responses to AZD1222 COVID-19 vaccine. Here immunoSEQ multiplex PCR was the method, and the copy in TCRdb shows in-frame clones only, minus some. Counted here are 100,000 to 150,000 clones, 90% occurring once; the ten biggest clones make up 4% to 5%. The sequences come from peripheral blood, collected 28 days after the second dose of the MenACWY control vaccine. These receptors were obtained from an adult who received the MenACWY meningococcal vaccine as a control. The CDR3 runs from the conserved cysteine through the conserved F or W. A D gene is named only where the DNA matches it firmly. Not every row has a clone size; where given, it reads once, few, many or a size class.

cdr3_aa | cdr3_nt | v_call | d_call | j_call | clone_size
CASSPRQGRPYEQYF | TGTGCCAGCAGCCCCAGACAGGGTCGACCCTACGAGCAGTACTTC | TRBV5-4 | TRBD1 | TRBJ2-7 | .
CASSLGFGYEGYTF | TGCGCCAGCAGCTTGGGTTTCGGGTATGAAGGCTACACCTTC | TRBV5-1 | . | TRBJ1-2 | .
CAISLSGTSTDTQYF | TGTGCCATCAGTCTTAGCGGGACTAGCACAGATACGCAGTATTTT | TRBV10-3 | TRBD2 | TRBJ2-3 | .
CASSQGSGGHQETQYF | TGTGCCAGCAGCCAAGGTAGCGGGGGGCATCAAGAGACCCAGTACTTC | TRBV3-1/TRBV3-2 | TRBD2 | TRBJ2-5 | .
CASSSFGDGANVLTF | TGCGCCAGCAGCTCCTTCGGTGATGGGGCCAACGTCCTGACTTTC | TRBV5-1 | . | TRBJ2-6 | .
CASSLLQGNTGELFF | TGTGCCAGCAGCTTATTACAGGGAAACACCGGGGAGCTGTTTTTT | TRBV7-9 | . | TRBJ2-2 | .
CASSDEGWTEAFF | TGTGCCAGCAGTGACGAGGGTTGGACTGAAGCTTTCTTT | TRBV6-1 | . | TRBJ1-1 | .
CASSLRGGGQPQHF | TGCGCCAGCAGTCTTCGCGGGGGGGGTCAGCCCCAGCATTTT | TRBV4-3 | . | TRBJ1-5 | once
CASSYGFGDYNEQFF | TGTGCCAGCAGTTACGGGTTTGGGGACTACAATGAGCAGTTCTTC | TRBV6-5 | . | TRBJ2-1 | .
CASSLAQGSASGEAFF | TGTGCCAGCAGCTTAGCTCAGGGATCGGCATCCGGTGAAGCTTTCTTT | TRBV7-2 | . | TRBJ1-1 | .
CAISLGAGAGEQYF | TGTGCCATCAGCCTCGGGGCAGGGGCCGGCGAGCAGTACTTC | TRBV10-3 | . | TRBJ2-7 | once
CASMGQGDYGYTF | TGTGCCAGCATGGGGCAGGGCGACTATGGCTACACCTTC | TRBV5-4 | . | TRBJ1-2 | .
CASSAKVNAYEQYF | TGTGCCAGCAGCGCCAAGGTAAACGCCTACGAGCAGTACTTC | TRBV9 | . | TRBJ2-7 | .
CASSQDSTTDTQYF | TGTGCCAGCAGCCAAGATAGCACCACAGATACGCAGTATTTT | TRBV3-1/TRBV3-2 | . | TRBJ2-3 | once
CASSHNTGAQRAFF | TGCGCCAGCAGCCATAACACAGGGGCACAGCGAGCTTTCTTT | TRBV4-1 | TRBD1 | TRBJ1-1 | .
CASSVGEGQPQHF | TGTGCCAGCAGTGTAGGGGAAGGGCAGCCCCAGCATTTT | TRBV2 | . | TRBJ1-5 | .
CASSQDPGQANTGELFF | TGCGCCAGCAGCCAAGACCCGGGACAGGCCAACACCGGGGAGCTGTTTTTT | TRBV4-3 | TRBD1 | TRBJ2-2 | .
CSVGDRGNSNQPQHF | TGCAGCGTGGGAGACAGGGGCAATAGCAATCAGCCCCAGCATTTT | TRBV29-1 | TRBD1 | TRBJ1-5 | .
CASSKDRAEAFF | TGTGCCAGCAGCAAGGACAGGGCTGAAGCTTTCTTT | TRBV7-8 | TRBD1 | TRBJ1-1 | .
CASSLLAGGITDTQYF | TGTGCCAGCAGTTTACTAGCGGGGGGGATTACAGATACGCAGTATTTT | TRBV27 | TRBD2 | TRBJ2-3 | .
CATSHGEENSPLHF | TGTGCCACCAGCCACGGGGAGGAAAATTCACCCCTCCACTTT | TRBV15 | . | TRBJ1-6 | once
CASSQASSGGYANEQFF | TGTGCCAGCAGCCAAGCCTCTAGCGGGGGATACGCGAATGAGCAGTTCTTC | TRBV4-2 | TRBD2 | TRBJ2-1 | .
CASKGSGGLYNEQFF | TGTGCCAGCAAGGGTTCAGGGGGCCTCTACAATGAGCAGTTCTTC | TRBV6-5 | TRBD1 | TRBJ2-1 | .
CASSLDADFEKLFF | TGTGCCAGCAGCTTAGATGCAGATTTTGAAAAACTGTTTTTT | TRBV7-2 | . | TRBJ1-4 | .
CASSLSLKVQYF | TGTGCCAGCAGTTTATCCCTCAAGGTGCAGTACTTC | TRBV27 | . | TRBJ2-7 | .
CASSQVGQARGNTIYF | TGTGCCAGCAGCCAAGTGGGACAGGCCCGCGGAAACACCATATATTTT | TRBV4-2 | TRBD1 | TRBJ1-3 | .
CASSPGQGDSNQPQHF | TGTGCCAGCAGCCCAGGACAGGGAGATAGCAATCAGCCCCAGCATTTT | TRBV7-9 | TRBD1 | TRBJ1-5 | few
CASNNGAREETQYF | TGCGCCAGCAACAACGGAGCGCGCGAAGAGACCCAGTACTTC | TRBV5-1 | . | TRBJ2-5 | .
CASSGGPRNYGYTF | TGTGCCAGCAGCGGGGGACCCCGTAACTATGGCTACACCTTC | TRBV2 | . | TRBJ1-2 | .
CASSSLTGNTIYF | TGTGCCAGCAGTTCCCTGACTGGAAACACCATATATTTT | TRBV6-1 | . | TRBJ1-3 | .
CASSKTGNTGELFF | TGTGCCAGCAGCAAGACAGGGAACACCGGGGAGCTGTTTTTT | TRBV5-8 | . | TRBJ2-2 | .